This T cell receptor (beta chain) was observed in a study of regulatory T cells in long-lasting Graves disease. Study details: Graves' patients, newly diagnosed, had taken antithyroid drugs under 3 months.

The study, taken as a whole, reports: Persistent patients shared thousands of public clonotypes among themselves. Newly diagnosed patients shared fewer, at more than 850. Newly diagnosed Graves' patients had higher TCR diversity than persistent ones.

iRepertoire HTBI primers and Arm-PCR of CDR3 regions built TCR beta libraries. TCRdb reanalysed the multiplex PCR reads using MiXCR and keeps one entry per CDR3 protein. The table lists about 370,000 distinct CDR3 sequences, roughly a sixth of them singletons. In regard to this clonotype: Its specificity is unknown.

Time point meaning: newly diagnosed GD, antithyroid drugs for less than 3 months. Generation of the TCR library employed RNA extracted from PBMCs. The receptor was isolated from a female donor with Graves disease. The sequencing used peripheral blood mononuclear cells (PBMCs), collected at new diagnosis, from a patient treated with antithyroid drugs.

The CDR3 reads CASRPGLGDTDTQYF. CDR3 coding DNA: TGTGCCAGCCGGCCGGGTTTAGGGGACACAGATACGCAGTATTTT. The genes are TRBV6-2 or TRBV6-3 and TRBJ2-3; a weak D match, TRBD1 (5 bases). Looked up from germline, CDR1 is MNHEY and CDR2 is SVGEGT. The CDR3 contains 15 residues. V was pared by 8 bases and J by 2 bases, with 17 bases between.